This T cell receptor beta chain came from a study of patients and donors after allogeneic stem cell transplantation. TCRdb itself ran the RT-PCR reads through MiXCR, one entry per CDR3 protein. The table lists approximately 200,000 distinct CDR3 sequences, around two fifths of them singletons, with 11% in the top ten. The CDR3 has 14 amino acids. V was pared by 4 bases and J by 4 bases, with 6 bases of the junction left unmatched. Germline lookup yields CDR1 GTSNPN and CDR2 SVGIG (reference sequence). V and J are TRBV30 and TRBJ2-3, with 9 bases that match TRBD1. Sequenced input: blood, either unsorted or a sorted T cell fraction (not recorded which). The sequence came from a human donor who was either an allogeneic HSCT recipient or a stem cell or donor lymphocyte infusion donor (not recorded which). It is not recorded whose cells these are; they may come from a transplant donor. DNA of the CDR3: TGTGCCTGGACTCCGGGACAGGGACCAGATACGCAGTATTTT. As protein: CAWTPGQGPDTQYF.